The 20 T cell receptor beta chains below all came from one sample that was sequenced in a study of blood T cell repertoires in COVID-19. Repertoires were generated with immunoSEQ multiplex PCR, while TCRdb's copy carries only in-frame clones and drops some. The repertoire includes about 140,000 clones, around four fifths of them detected once, and over 4% sits in the top ten. The sequencing input was PBMCs or T cells enriched from blood (not recorded which). Source of these receptors: a man aged 70-80 years who had been exposed to COVID-19.

This clone was counted only a few times. The chain joins TRBV12-5 to TRBJ2-3; 7 bases match TRBD2. The CDR3 totals 15 residues. Trimming at V came to 1 base and at J to 6 bases, leaving 7 bases not matched to a gene. CDR1 is LGHNT, CDR2 FRNRAP, per germline. The CDR3 nucleotides are TGTGCTAGTGGTTTGGGGCTAGCGGCCCCGGATACGCAGTATTTT. Translating gives CASGLGLAAPDTQYF.

The chain carries TRBV24-1 and TRBJ2-1, with TRBD2 matching 9 bases. CDR1 and CDR2 (germline): KGHDR, SFDVKD. V shed 1 base and J 4 bases; nucleotides not matched to a gene: 1. This CDR3 spans 15 amino acids. Here the CDR3 DNA reads TGTGCCACCAGTGATTTTACTAGCGGGTACAATGAGCAGTTCTTC. Its protein is CATSDFTSGYNEQFF.

The V call is TRBV30, the J call TRBJ1-2, with D possibly TRBD1 on 6 matching bases. V dropped 2 bases and J dropped 7 bases, with 26 bases sitting between them. Germline V lookup: CDR1 GTSNPN, CDR2 SVGIG (reference sequence). This CDR3 has 17 amino acids. CDR3 sequence: CAWSNFVWTALLGGYTF. The DNA of the CDR3 is TGTGCCTGGAGTAATTTCGTCTGGACAGCACTATTGGGTGGCTACACCTTC.

This clone turned up a few times. The chain joins TRBV2 to TRBJ1-2, with 8 bases identical to TRBD1. The CDR3 runs to 15 residues. CDR1 and CDR2 (germline): SNHLY, FYNNEI. With 1 base clipped from V and 8 bases from J, the junction kept 9 bases outside the gene matches. CDR3 nucleotides: TGTGCCAGCAGTGAAGGGGACAGGCGGGTTGGAGGCTACACCTTC. This translates into CASSEGDRRVGGYTF.

This rearrangement joins TRBV28 to TRBJ2-1, with 14 positions matching TRBD2. The germline gives CDR1 MDHEN, CDR2 SYDVKM. This CDR3 region has 16 residues. The junction had 4 bases not matched to a gene; V was cut back by 6 bases and J by 3 bases. DNA of the CDR3: TGTGCCAGCAGCCAAGGACTAGCGGGAGGCTACAATGAGCAGTTCTTC. It is translated as CASSQGLAGGYNEQFF. The entire variable domain, with the rest obtained from reference TRBV28 and TRBJ2-1, is as follows: DVKVTQSSRYLVKRTGEKVFLECVQDMDHENMFWYRQDPGLGLRLIYFSYDVKMKEKGDIPEGYSVSREKKERFSLILESASTNQTSMYLCASSQGLAGGYNEQFFGPGTRLTVL.

The CDR3 sequence is CASSLAGQGREQFF. The CDR3 DNA reads as TGTGCCAGCAGCTTAGCGGGCCAGGGTCGCGAGCAGTTCTTC. The gene calls are TRBV7-8 and TRBJ2-1, with D maybe TRBD1 (5 bases). The CDR3 runs 14 residues. The V end lost 0 bases, the J end lost 10 bases, and 13 bases lay between the germline ends. Looked up from germline, CDR1 is SGHVS and CDR2 is FQNEAQ.

V gene TRBV7-2 combines with J gene TRBJ1-2; 7 nucleotides agree with TRBD1. This CDR3 spans 13 amino acids. V was pared by 4 bases and J by 8 bases, with 7 bases of the junction left unmatched. Germline values: CDR1 SGHTA, CDR2 FQGNSA. CDR3 loop: CASSSQTGSGYTF. The CDR3 bases are TGTGCCAGCAGCTCACAGACAGGGTCGGGCTACACCTTC.

This clone was detected only once. The V call is TRBV27, the J call TRBJ1-4; TRBD1 matches 9 bases. The CDR3 has 16 amino acids. CDR1 MNHEY and CDR2 SMNVEV come from the germline V gene (reference sequence). Unmatched junction bases numbered 4, after V lost 2 bases and J lost 3 bases. The CDR3 spells CASSLRRTGANEKLFF. As DNA, the CDR3 is TGTGCCAGCAGTTTACGCCGGACAGGGGCTAATGAAAAACTGTTTTTT.

About this clone itself: Other DNA variants within this sample encode the same CDR3. The chain has TRBV28 and TRBJ1-3; D not resolved. The CDR3 sequence is 14 residues long. Germline lookup yields CDR1 MDHEN and CDR2 SYDVKM. V lost 2 bases to trimming and J lost 5 bases, with 10 bases between them. The CDR3 protein is CASSLGGGRNTIYF. In DNA form, the CDR3 reads TGTGCCAGCAGTTTAGGAGGAGGGAGAAACACCATATATTTT.

The V and J genes are TRBV28 and TRBJ1-5; perhaps TRBD1 as D (6 bases). This CDR3 spans 14 amino acids. CDR1 MDHEN and CDR2 SYDVKM come from the germline V gene. V dropped 6 bases and J dropped 3 bases, with 12 bases sitting between them. The CDR3 protein is CASRPGQYNQPQHF. For the CDR3, the DNA is TGTGCCAGCAGACCCGGACAGTACAATCAGCCCCAGCATTTT.

Only a few counts were recorded for this clone. The genes are TRBV7-2 and TRBJ2-5; tentatively, D is TRBD2 (6 bases). CDR3 length: 14 residues. The ends were cut back, 2 bases at V and 2 bases at J, with 9 bases in the middle. CDR1 is SGHTA, CDR2 FQGNSA, per germline. DNA of the CDR3: TGTGCCAGCAGCTTAATGGGGGGACAAGAGACCCAGTACTTC. Translating it yields CASSLMGGQETQYF.

The DNA of the CDR3 is TGTGCCAGCAGCGGCCGGAGCTATGGCTACACCTTC. This gives the protein CASSGRSYGYTF. The chain has TRBV5-5 and TRBJ1-2; D is uncertain. The length of the CDR3 is 12 residues. Per the germline V gene, CDR1 is SGHKS and CDR2 is YYEKEE (reference sequence). The V end was cut by 4 bases, the J end by 4 bases, with 8 bases between.

The V gene is TRBV12-3 or TRBV12-4, the J gene TRBJ1-5; possibly TRBD1 for D (6 bases). V lost 6 bases to trimming and J lost 6 bases, with 12 bases between them. The CDR3 loop spans 13 amino acids. This CDR3 is CASSTRGSQPQHF. The CDR3, as DNA: TGTGCCAGCAGCACTAGGGGGTCTCAGCCCCAGCATTTT.

J is TRBJ1-5 and V is TRBV2; 8 nucleotides align to TRBD1. CDR1 and CDR2 from the germline V gene are SNHLY and FYNNEI. V was pared by 3 bases and J by 5 bases, with 9 bases of the junction left unmatched. This CDR3 contains 16 residues. DNA for the CDR3: TGTGCCAGCAGTGATTGGAGCAGGGGGCTAGATCAGCCCCAGCATTTT. Encoded protein: CASSDWSRGLDQPQHF.

This clone turned up a few times. The chain joins TRBV19 to TRBJ1-2; the D gene is possibly TRBD1 (6 bases). V lost 6 bases to trimming and J lost 4 bases, with 15 bases between them. Germline values: CDR1 LNHDA, CDR2 SQIVND (reference sequence). The CDR3 loop spans 14 amino acids. CDR3 sequence reads: CASRSGTGPYGYTF. CDR3 nucleotides: TGTGCCAGTAGATCGGGAACAGGGCCCTATGGCTACACCTTC.

CDR3 loop: CASTTGGSYGYTF. DNA of the CDR3: TGTGCCAGCACCACAGGGGGCAGCTATGGCTACACCTTC. The chain joins TRBV28 to TRBJ1-2; 9 bases match TRBD1. The V and J ends lost 7 bases and 4 bases, in that order; junction bases with no gene match: 4. Germline assignment: CDR1 MDHEN and CDR2 SYDVKM. CDR3 length equals 13 residues.

The chain uses TRBV7-3 and TRBJ2-2; TRBD1 might be the D (6 bases). The ends were cut back, 8 bases at V and 8 bases at J, with 21 bases in the middle. This CDR3 region has 15 residues. Germline lookup yields CDR1 SGHTA and CDR2 FQGTGA. CDR3 DNA: TGTGCCAGCCGCGCCCCTGGACCCACAGGGGGGGAGCTGTTTTTT. It codes for CASRAPGPTGGELFF.

The chain employs TRBV30 and TRBJ1-1; D is perhaps TRBD1 (5 bases). Germline CDR1 reads GTSNPN; CDR2 reads SVGIG (reference sequence). The CDR3 extends over 13 amino acids. Between the trimmed V and J ends, which lost 2 bases and 1 base, there was a span of 8 bases. CDR3 amino acids: CAWSKDTNTEAFF. For the CDR3, the DNA is TGTGCCTGGAGTAAGGACACGAACACTGAAGCTTTCTTT.

A single count supports this clone. The V gene is TRBV5-1, the J gene TRBJ1-6; 10 bases are a match to TRBD1. Per germline, CDR1 SGHRS and CDR2 YFSETQ. The CDR3 has 15 amino acids. Trimming removed 2 bases from V and 10 bases from J; junction bases left unmatched: 6. Here the CDR3 DNA reads TGCGCCAGCAGCTTCCTGGGACAGGGGAGATCACCCCTCCACTTT. Its translation is CASSFLGQGRSPLHF.

This clone was seen a few times. CDR3 DNA: TGTGCCAGTAGTATCGCCGGGAACCGAGAGACTGAAGCTTTCTTT. This translates into CASSIAGNRETEAFF. The chain links TRBV19 to TRBJ1-1; no reliable D call. Trimming shortened V by 3 bases and J by 5 bases, and 16 bases separated the two germline ends. Germline-derived CDR1 and CDR2 are LNHDA and SQIVND (reference sequence). The CDR3 length is 15 residues. The variable domain in full, with the rest retrieved from reference TRBV19 and TRBJ1-1, is DGGITQSPKYLFRKEGQNVTLSCEQNLNHDAMYWYRQDPGQGLRLIYYSQIVNDFQKGDIAEGYSVSREKKESFPLTVTSAQKNPTAFYLCASSIAGNRETEAFFGQGTRLTVV.